A selection of T cell receptor beta chains follows, all from one sample in a study of cytomegalovirus exposure and HLA in healthy donors. Libraries were prepared by immunoSEQ multiplex PCR; TCRdb keeps only in-frame clonotypes and omits some of them. The data show approximately 210,000 clones, approximately 86% seen once. The sequenced material came from PBMCs. Receptor source: a woman between 18 and 30 years old in good health and CMV-seronegative. Each CDR3 is given with its conserved first and last residue. D genes are given only for firm matches. For some rows the clone size is stated as once, few or many, or as a class when expanded; others skip it.

clone_size	d_call	cdr3_length	v_call	j_call	cdr3_aa	cdr3_nt
NA	NA	14	TRBV5-4	TRBJ2-1	CASSPGGRGNEQFF	TGTGCCAGCTCCCCCGGGGGGCGGGGCAATGAGCAGTTCTTC
NA	TRBD1	16	TRBV27	TRBJ1-5	CASATEGARGNQPQHF	TGTGCCAGCGCTACGGAGGGGGCGCGTGGCAATCAGCCCCAGCATTTT
NA	TRBD2	16	TRBV7-2	TRBJ2-7	CASSFFPRGEGYEQYF	TGTGCCAGCAGCTTTTTCCCGCGGGGGGAGGGATACGAGCAGTACTTC
NA	TRBD2	18	TRBV11-1	TRBJ2-1	CASSLGVAGPRSYNEQFF	TGTGCCAGCAGCTTAGGAGTAGCGGGCCCCCGCTCCTACAATGAGCAGTTCTTC
NA	TRBD1	14	TRBV11-2	TRBJ2-2	CASSIRQGNGELFF	TGTGCCAGCAGCATCAGACAGGGGAACGGGGAGCTGTTTTTT
once	NA	17	TRBV28	TRBJ1-4	CASSPFRQTATNEKLFF	TGTGCCAGCAGTCCCTTCCGGCAGACTGCAACTAATGAAAAACTGTTTTTT
NA	NA	12	TRBV27	TRBJ2-1	CASSLQGYEQFF	TGTGCCAGCAGTTTACAGGGCTATGAGCAGTTCTTC
NA	NA	13	TRBV19	TRBJ1-1	CASSIAGGTEAFF	TGTGCCAGTAGTATAGCGGGGGGCACTGAAGCTTTCTTT
NA	TRBD1	15	TRBV7-2	TRBJ2-7	CASSLGRGLTYEQYF	TGTGCCAGCAGCTTAGGCAGGGGGCTCACCTACGAGCAGTACTTC
NA	TRBD2	17	TRBV29-1	TRBJ2-1	CSFVGREAIISYNEQFF	TGCAGCTTTGTGGGGCGGGAGGCCATAATTTCCTACAATGAGCAGTTCTTC
NA	NA	11	TRBV25-1	TRBJ2-5	CASDLAETQYF	TGTGCCAGCGACTTAGCGGAGACCCAGTACTTC
NA	TRBD2	14	TRBV5-4	TRBJ2-3	CASSYRTSVDTQYF	TGTGCCAGCAGCTATCGGACTAGCGTGGATACGCAGTATTTT
NA	NA	15	TRBV18	TRBJ1-1	CASSPPSRRDTEAFF	TGTGCCAGCTCACCACCTTCCCGGAGAGACACTGAAGCTTTCTTT
once	TRBD1	13	TRBV2	TRBJ1-2	CASRTGGENSYTF	TGTGCCAGCAGGACAGGGGGCGAGAATAGCTACACCTTC
NA	TRBD1	15	TRBV7-9	TRBJ2-1	CASSLTGTGGNEQFF	TGTGCCAGCAGCCTCACCGGGACAGGGGGCAATGAGCAGTTCTTC
NA	TRBD1	18	TRBV11-2	TRBJ2-7	CASSAFRQGAYATSEQYF	TGTGCCAGCAGCGCCTTTAGACAGGGAGCATATGCTACTAGCGAGCAGTACTTC
once	TRBD1	13	TRBV7-2	TRBJ1-1	CASSFGTASEAFF	TGTGCCAGCAGCTTTGGGACAGCAAGTGAAGCTTTCTTT
NA	TRBD1	14	TRBV7-2	TRBJ1-5	CASSPTGSNQPQHF	TGTGCCAGCAGCCCGACAGGGAGCAATCAGCCCCAGCATTTT
NA	TRBD2	16	TRBV9	TRBJ2-7	CASSVLPSGSIYEQYF	TGTGCCAGCAGCGTTCTCCCTAGCGGGAGCATCTACGAGCAGTACTTC
NA	NA	15	TRBV7-9	TRBJ2-5	CASSQPGSWQETQYF	TGTGCCAGCAGCCAACCCGGGAGCTGGCAAGAGACCCAGTACTTC
NA	TRBD1	14	TRBV2	TRBJ2-5	CASTYEGQGLTQYF	TGTGCCAGCACTTACGAAGGACAGGGGTTGACCCAGTACTTC
NA	TRBD2	16	TRBV5-6	TRBJ2-3	CASRVLLAGPTDTQYF	TGTGCCAGCAGGGTCCTTTTAGCGGGACCCACAGATACGCAGTATTTT
NA	NA	14	TRBV5-1	TRBJ1-6	CASRNGPGYSPLHF	TGCGCCAGCAGAAACGGGCCAGGGTATTCACCCCTCCACTTT
few	NA	14	TRBV5-1	TRBJ2-7	CASSFRGRTYEQYF	TGCGCCAGCAGCTTCCGGGGGAGGACCTACGAGCAGTACTTC